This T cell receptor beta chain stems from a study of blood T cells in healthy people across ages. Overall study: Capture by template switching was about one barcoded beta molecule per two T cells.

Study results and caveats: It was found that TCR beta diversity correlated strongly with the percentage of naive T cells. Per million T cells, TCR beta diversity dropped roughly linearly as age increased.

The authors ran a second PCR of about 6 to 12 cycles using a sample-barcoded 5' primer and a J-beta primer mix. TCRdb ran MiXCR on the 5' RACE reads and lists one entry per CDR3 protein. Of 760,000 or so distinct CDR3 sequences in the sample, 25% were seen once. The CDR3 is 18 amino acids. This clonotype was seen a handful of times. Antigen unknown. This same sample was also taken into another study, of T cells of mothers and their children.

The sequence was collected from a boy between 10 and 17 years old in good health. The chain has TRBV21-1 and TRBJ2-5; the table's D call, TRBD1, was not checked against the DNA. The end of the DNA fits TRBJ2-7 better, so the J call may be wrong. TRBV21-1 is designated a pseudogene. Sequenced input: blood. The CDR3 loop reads CASSKVVRGTASSYEQYF. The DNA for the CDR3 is TGTGCCAGCAGCAAAGTGGTTCGAGGGACAGCGAGCTCCTACGAGCAGTACTTC.